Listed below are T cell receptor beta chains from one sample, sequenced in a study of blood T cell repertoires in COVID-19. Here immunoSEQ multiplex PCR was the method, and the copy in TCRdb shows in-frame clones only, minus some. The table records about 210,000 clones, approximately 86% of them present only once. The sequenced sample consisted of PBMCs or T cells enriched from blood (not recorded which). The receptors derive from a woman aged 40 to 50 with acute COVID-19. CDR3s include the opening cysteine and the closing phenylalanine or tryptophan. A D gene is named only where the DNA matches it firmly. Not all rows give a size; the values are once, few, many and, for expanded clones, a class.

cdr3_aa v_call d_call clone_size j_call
CASSPRATVGLSTDTQYF TRBV18 - once TRBJ2-3
CASTDSRNQPQHF TRBV19 - - TRBJ1-5
CASSVRTFNQPQHF TRBV9 - once TRBJ1-5
CASTPGDRTYNEQFF TRBV28 TRBD1 - TRBJ2-1
CASSVARDSSQETQYF TRBV9 TRBD1 - TRBJ2-5
CASSFHPYEQYF TRBV7-9 - - TRBJ2-7
CASSFGSYEQYF TRBV12-3/TRBV12-4 - - TRBJ2-7
CASKRDSGQGAGELFF TRBV6-4 TRBD1 - TRBJ2-2
CASSQERLVSYNEQFF TRBV3-1/TRBV3-2 - - TRBJ2-1
CATSRDRGTGELFF TRBV24-1 TRBD1 - TRBJ2-2
CASSLQLDSNTGELFF TRBV18 - - TRBJ2-2
CASSLLEGSYEQYF TRBV27 - - TRBJ2-7
CASSIAGGGHEQYF TRBV19 TRBD2 - TRBJ2-7
CASSQRGRSGNTIYF TRBV3-1/TRBV3-2 - - TRBJ1-3
CASSFLAGGETQYF TRBV28 - - TRBJ2-5
CASSSERTAEAFF TRBV18 - - TRBJ1-1
CASSLRLAGGRETQYF TRBV11-1 TRBD2 - TRBJ2-5
CSVVGGVTDTQYF TRBV29-1 - - TRBJ2-3
CASSPPRGKLFF TRBV6-4 - - TRBJ1-4
CASSRGLAGTDTQYF TRBV7-9 - few TRBJ2-3
CASSPRRDTGELFF TRBV6-2/TRBV6-3 - - TRBJ2-2
CASSGAGGVYEQYF TRBV6-5 TRBD2 - TRBJ2-7
CASSLGQAWSEAFF TRBV7-9 - - TRBJ1-1
CASSPGRGPQETQYF TRBV5-1 TRBD1 few TRBJ2-5
CATSYTPGEPLHF TRBV15 - - TRBJ1-6
CASTMARGGVNQPQHF TRBV19 TRBD1 - TRBJ1-5
CATSDLQGTSGRSAEQFF TRBV24-1 TRBD2 - TRBJ2-1
CASSIETGTSFLAKNIQYF TRBV19 TRBD2 - TRBJ2-4
CASSTDRGFTYGYTF TRBV27 TRBD1 - TRBJ1-2
CASSLEGGGGQPQHF TRBV5-5 - - TRBJ1-5
CASSFTGVQPQHF TRBV2 TRBD1 - TRBJ1-5
CASSLSGTNNSPLHF TRBV7-3 - - TRBJ1-6
CASSMGRGPQPQHF TRBV19 TRBD1 - TRBJ1-5
CASGEPGVSNQPQHF TRBV27 - - TRBJ1-5
CASSSPGRLAVNEQFF TRBV28 TRBD2 - TRBJ2-1
CASNPGQNNSPLHF TRBV6-6 TRBD1 - TRBJ1-6
CASLAGVRAFF TRBV12-3/TRBV12-4 - - TRBJ1-1
CASSYTLAGGPVDEQYF TRBV6-2/TRBV6-3 TRBD2 few TRBJ2-7
CASSTDRTGQPQHF TRBV6-5 TRBD1 - TRBJ1-5
CASSPLLAGEGNEQFF TRBV18 TRBD2 - TRBJ2-1
CASSPPTGGLRNNEQFF TRBV27 TRBD1 - TRBJ2-1
CASSLVGGYTF TRBV5-6 - - TRBJ1-2
CASSYSRTSDSYEQYF TRBV6-2/TRBV6-3 TRBD2 once TRBJ2-7
CASSFGAGGNQETQYF TRBV7-3 TRBD2 - TRBJ2-5
CASSPFYGDSREKLFF TRBV19 - - TRBJ1-4
CASSIVAGGRREQFF TRBV19 TRBD2 - TRBJ2-1
CASSLYQGAGDTQYF TRBV7-2 TRBD1 - TRBJ2-3
CAWSGGERDWIQTLYEQFF TRBV30 - - TRBJ2-1
CASTRSPPRGYEQFF TRBV6-4 - - TRBJ2-1
CASSLGQGAGNTIYF TRBV5-1 TRBD1 - TRBJ1-3
CASSESGTAYGYTF TRBV25-1 TRBD1 - TRBJ1-2
CASGPDMGNSPLHF TRBV27 - - TRBJ1-6
CASSYSAGRYGYTF TRBV6-5 - - TRBJ1-2